This T cell receptor (beta chain) was identified in a study of spatial heterogeneity in lung cancer. The time point: blood at routine non-recurrence follow-up after resection. This clonotype was found a few times. TCRdb itself ran the 5' RACE reads through MiXCR, one entry per CDR3 protein. This table holds about 110,000 distinct CDR3 sequences, roughly 10% found once. Sequencing was performed on PBMCs, taken at follow-up. The clonotype originates from a female donor with early-stage non-small cell lung cancer.

The CDR3 nucleotides are TGCGCCAGCAGCCATGCTCCGGGGCGCCGCGACTATGGCTACACCTTC. Amino acids: CASSHAPGRRDYGYTF. The chain carries TRBV4-1 and TRBJ1-2; perhaps TRBD1 as D (5 bases). This CDR3 has 16 amino acids. V shed 3 bases and J shed 3 bases, with 17 bases lying between them. The germline gives CDR1 MGHRA, CDR2 YSYEKL.